This T cell receptor beta chain was documented in a study of beta chain features in type 1 diabetes. Sampling consisted of one heparinised blood draw per donor, averaging around 120 mL. From germline, CDR1 is SSHAT and CDR2 FNYEAQ (reference sequence). The CDR3 length is 15 residues. Details on this clone: One end of the junction varies from germline; a read error may be responsible.

All of the isolated RNA was reverse transcribed, so expressed TCRB transcripts were sequenced. The table came from immunoSEQ multiplex PCR; TCRdb's copy has only in-frame clones and leaves some out. The profile shows about 900,000 clones, about a sixth of them singletons. The sequence derives from a young woman in good health. V gene TRBV7-7 combines with J gene TRBJ2-1; 13 bases are shared with TRBD2. Specimen: naive CD4+ T cells from blood. The CDR3 loop is CASSLGTSGNNEQFF. The CDR3 DNA reads as TGTGCTAGCAGCTTAGGGACTAGCGGGAACAATGAGCAGTTCTTC. Full variable domain (missing parts from reference TRBV7-7 and TRBJ2-1): GAGVSQSPRYKVTKRGQDVTLRCDPISSHATLYWYQQALGQGPEFLTYFNYEAQPDKSGLPSDRFSAERPEGSISTLTIQRTEQRDSAMYRCASSLGTSGNNEQFFGPGTRLTVL.